The next 32 T cell receptor beta chains were all read from a single sample in a study of T cell responses to AZD1222 COVID-19 vaccine. Profiling relied on immunoSEQ multiplex PCR, and the TCRdb table lists in-frame clones only, not all of them. The table includes some 140,000 clones, under 95% detected once. This material consisted of peripheral blood, taken on day 0 of AZD1222 vaccination. All receptors derive from an adult in good health.

The chain uses TRBV10-3 and TRBJ1-3; 7 bases line up with TRBD1. The trim removed 9 bases at V and 0 bases at J, leaving 5 bases unmatched. This CDR3 is built from 14 residues. CDR1 is ENHRY and CDR2 is SYGVKD in the germline V gene. The CDR3 sequence: CAIGPGGSGNTIYF. The CDR3 region has the DNA TGTGCCATTGGGCCAGGGGGCTCTGGAAACACCATATATTTT.

The chain is built from TRBV6-4 and TRBJ2-6; no clear D. This CDR3 region has 16 residues. V shed 3 bases and J shed 0 bases, with 9 bases lying between them. CDR1 is MRHNA, CDR2 SNTAGT, per germline. CDR3: CASSDGVFSGANVLTF. The CDR3 DNA follows: TGTGCCAGCAGTGATGGCGTCTTCTCTGGGGCCAACGTCCTGACTTTC.

The chain is built from TRBV2 and TRBJ2-1; 8 bases match TRBD1. Germline CDR1 SNHLY, CDR2 FYNNEI. The V segment lost 8 bases and the J segment 6 bases; nucleotides outside the gene matches: 3. CDR3 length equals 12 residues. The CDR3 bases are TGTGCCAGCTTCGACAGGGGCAATGAGCAGTTCTTC. Protein product: CASFDRGNEQFF.

This chain links TRBV2 with TRBJ2-2; unclear D gene. Deletions cut 1 base from V and 3 bases from J, with 9 bases between. Per the germline V gene, CDR1 is SNHLY and CDR2 is FYNNEI. The CDR3 consists of 15 residues. The CDR3 here is CASSEGVGYTGELFF. CDR3 bases: TGTGCCAGCAGTGAAGGGGTAGGGTACACCGGGGAGCTGTTTTTT.

As DNA, the CDR3 is TGTGCCAGCACGGGGGGACAGGGGCACACCGGGGAGCTGTTTTTT. Translated, it gives CASTGGQGHTGELFF. The rearrangement links TRBV2 to TRBJ2-2, with TRBD1 identical over 10 bases. Germline CDR1 SNHLY, CDR2 FYNNEI. V shed 7 bases and J 3 bases; nucleotides not matched to a gene: 5. The CDR3 spans 15 residues.

Only one count was recorded for this clone. The chain couples TRBV9 to TRBJ2-6, with 9 bases matching TRBD2. Germline trimming cut 3 bases from V and 4 bases from J; bases unmatched to any gene: 5. CDR1 is SGDLS and CDR2 is YYNGEE in the germline V gene. There are 16 residues in the CDR3. In DNA, the CDR3 is TGTGCCAGCAGCGAAGCGGGGGGCTACGGGGCCAACGTCCTGACTTTC. Its translation is CASSEAGGYGANVLTF.

The chain is built from TRBV5-1 and TRBJ2-5, with D unresolved. The CDR3 extends over 12 amino acids. Germline V CDR1 and CDR2: SGHRS, YFSETQ. V shed 0 bases and J shed 10 bases, with 10 bases lying between them. CDR3 in amino acids: CASSLEGEDQYF. DNA for the CDR3: TGCGCCAGCAGCTTGGAAGGTGAGGACCAGTACTTC.

The rearrangement joins TRBV6-1 to TRBJ2-3; no firm D call. The CDR3 loop spans 15 amino acids. V gave up 3 bases and J gave up 0 bases, with 10 bases separating them. Germline V CDR1 and CDR2: MNHNS, SASEGT. Here the CDR3 reads CASSEYHGSTDTQYF. Here the CDR3 DNA reads TGTGCCAGCAGTGAGTACCACGGGAGCACAGATACGCAGTATTTT.

This clone was picked up a small number of times. This same CDR3 is encoded by further DNA sequences in the sample. This sequence joins TRBV29-1 and TRBJ1-1; D is unresolved. With 6 bases removed from V and 0 bases from J, the gap between germline ends came to 8 bases. The CDR3 length is 12 residues. Per germline, CDR1 SQVTM and CDR2 ANQGSEA. The CDR3 is CSVTRMNTEAFF. The CDR3 DNA follows: TGCAGCGTGACACGTATGAACACTGAAGCTTTCTTT.

This clone showed up many times. This chain uses TRBV30 with TRBJ2-2; D is unclear. The CDR3 extends over 14 amino acids. Trimming removed 0 bases from V and 3 bases from J, with 8 bases in between. Germline V gene lookup returns CDR1 GTSNPN and CDR2 SVGIG (reference sequence). The CDR3 sequence: CAWSVRTYTGELFF. CDR3 sequence (DNA): TGTGCCTGGAGTGTACGCACCTACACCGGGGAGCTGTTTTTT.

The rearrangement links TRBV29-1 to TRBJ1-2, with D maybe TRBD1 (6 bases). Per germline, CDR1 SQVTM and CDR2 ANQGSEA. Trimming left V 1 base short and J 6 bases short, with 15 bases between. This CDR3 region has 14 residues. CDR3 bases: TGCAGCGTTGAAGTGTACCAGGGGCTGGATGGCTACACCTTC. This encodes CSVEVYQGLDGYTF.

The chain links TRBV20-1 to TRBJ2-7; 9 bases align to TRBD2. This CDR3 region has 14 residues. V shed 3 bases and J 3 bases; nucleotides not matched to a gene: 6. Per germline, CDR1 DFQATT and CDR2 SNEGSKA (reference sequence). CDR3 region: CSASETSGNYEQYF. The CDR3, as DNA: TGCAGTGCTAGTGAGACTAGCGGTAACTACGAGCAGTACTTC.

This chain uses TRBV7-2 with TRBJ1-2, with no clear D. V was cut by 3 bases and J by 5 bases, with 10 bases left in between. The V gene's germline CDR1 is SGHTA and CDR2 FQGNSA. The CDR3 contains 13 residues. The chain's CDR3 is CASSFSVGYGYTF. As DNA, the CDR3 is TGTGCCAGCAGCTTTTCAGTAGGATATGGCTACACCTTC.

The rearrangement uses TRBV3-1 (or the pseudogene TRBV3-2) and TRBJ1-6, with TRBD1 matching over 8 bases. V shed 0 bases, J shed 6 bases, and the junction held 4 bases outside the gene matches. The germline V gene has CDR1 LGHDT and CDR2 YNNKEL (reference sequence). The CDR3 has 16 amino acids. The CDR3 bases are TGTGCCAGCAGCCAAGATAGGGGACAGGCTAATTCACCCCTCCACTTT. Protein product: CASSQDRGQANSPLHF.

The chain carries TRBV27 and TRBJ2-7, with TRBD1 as a possible D gene (6 bases). The V end lost 8 bases, the J end lost 2 bases, and 16 bases lay between the germline ends. The CDR3 is 14 residues long. Germline V gene data show CDR1 as MNHEY and CDR2 as SMNVEV (reference sequence). The CDR3 nucleotides are TGTGCCAGCTCCCCCGGGACAACACCCTACGAGCAGTACTTC. The encoded protein is CASSPGTTPYEQYF.

V usage is TRBV7-6 and J usage is TRBJ1-3; D possibly corresponds to TRBD1 (5 bases). CDR1 SGHVS and CDR2 FNYEAQ come from the germline V gene. The CDR3 is made up of 16 amino acids. The V end was cut by 2 bases, the J end by 3 bases, with 14 bases between. This CDR3 is CASSLSWGRSGNTIYF. CDR3 DNA: TGTGCCAGCAGCTTATCCTGGGGCAGGAGTGGAAACACCATATATTTT.

The rearrangement joins TRBV9 to TRBJ1-6; D gene uncertain. This CDR3 has 15 residues. V was trimmed by 0 bases and J by 7 bases, leaving 11 bases between them. The V gene's germline CDR1 is SGDLS and CDR2 YYNGEE. The CDR3 reads CASSVDTSWNSPLHF. The CDR3 DNA sequence: TGTGCCAGCAGCGTAGACACAAGTTGGAATTCACCCCTCCACTTT.

The chain is built from TRBV27 and TRBJ1-1; 8 bases align to TRBD1. CDR3 length equals 14 residues. V was pared by 6 bases and J by 0 bases, with 3 bases of the junction left unmatched. Germline V gene data show CDR1 as MNHEY and CDR2 as SMNVEV (reference sequence). CDR3: CASRRDRMNTEAFF. Written as DNA, the CDR3 is TGTGCCAGCAGGAGGGACAGGATGAACACTGAAGCTTTCTTT.

J is TRBJ2-5 and V is TRBV6-5; 8 bases agree with TRBD2. The CDR3 has 14 residues. The germline V gene encodes CDR1 MNHEY and CDR2 SVGAGI. As DNA, the CDR3 is TGTGTCACAGCGAGGCGGGGGGCCGGGGAGACCCAGTACTTC. It codes for CVTARRGAGETQYF.

V usage is TRBV7-8 and J usage is TRBJ2-5; D might be TRBD2 (6 bases). Trimming cost V 0 bases and J 5 bases, with 7 bases left between them. The germline CDR1 and CDR2 sequences are SGHVS and FQNEAQ. The CDR3 is made up of 13 amino acids. The CDR3 coding sequence is TGTGCCAGCAGCTTAGCGGGGAGGGAGACCCAGTACTTC. Its protein is CASSLAGRETQYF.

V is TRBV5-4 and J is TRBJ1-4, with TRBD1 matching 8 bases. In germline, CDR1 is SGHNT, CDR2 YYREEE (reference sequence). V shed 5 bases, J shed 7 bases, and the junction held 7 bases outside the gene matches. The CDR3 runs 14 residues. The CDR3: CASSKRQGREKLFF. CDR3 bases: TGTGCCAGCAGTAAGAGACAGGGGCGTGAAAAACTGTTTTTT.

The V call is TRBV28, the J call TRBJ2-7, with D perhaps TRBD1 (6 bases). Trimming left V 7 bases short and J 1 base short, with 11 bases between. CDR3 length: 13 residues. Germline lookup yields CDR1 MDHEN and CDR2 SYDVKM. The CDR3 reads CASKLQGSYEQYF. CDR3 nucleotides: TGTGCCAGCAAGCTACAGGGTTCCTACGAGCAGTACTTC.

The CDR3 is CASSLDLHRGPGTQYF. In nucleotides, the CDR3 is TGCGCCAGCAGCTTGGATCTGCACCGGGGACCAGGTACGCAGTATTTT. The chain joins TRBV5-1 to TRBJ2-3, with D possibly called TRBD1 or TRBD2 (5 bases each). This CDR3 spans 16 amino acids. The germline CDR1 and CDR2 sequences are SGHRS and YFSETQ. The V end was cut by 0 bases, the J end by 8 bases, with 19 bases between. Filled out from reference TRBV5-1 and TRBJ2-3, the complete variable domain reads KAGVTQTPRYLIKTRGQQVTLSCSPISGHRSVSWYQQTPGQGLQFLFEYFSETQRNKGNFPGRFSGRQFSNSRSEMNVSTLELGDSALYLCASSLDLHRGPGTQYFGPGTRLTVL.

The chain joins TRBV10-2 to TRBJ2-7; unclear D gene. Germline-derived CDR1 and CDR2 are WSHSY and SAAADI. Deletions cut 7 bases from V and 6 bases from J, with 7 bases between. This CDR3 comprises 10 residues. CDR3 protein: CASKRGEQYF. CDR3 sequence (DNA): TGCGCCAGCAAGAGAGGCGAGCAGTACTTC.

The gene calls are TRBV18 and TRBJ1-1, with TRBD1 identical over 7 bases. The CDR3 length is 15 residues. Germline V gives CDR1 KGHSH, CDR2 LQKENI. J gave up 0 bases and V 3 bases, and 4 bases lay outside the gene matches. This CDR3 is CASSPTGDMNTEAFF. The CDR3 DNA reads TGTGCCAGCTCACCCACAGGGGACATGAACACTGAAGCTTTCTTT.

The chain is built from TRBV4-3 and TRBJ1-4; unclear D gene. The CDR3 length is 19 residues. Trimming took off 0 bases at V and 2 bases at J, with 19 bases between the two ends. The germline gives CDR1 LGHNA, CDR2 YSLEER. CDR3 nucleotides: TGCGCCAGCAGCCAAGATAGGAGGTTCGAGGACGAGACTAATGAAAAACTGTTTTTT. As protein: CASSQDRRFEDETNEKLFF.

As for this clone: Within the sample, other DNA sequences also encode this same CDR3. The rearrangement uses TRBV7-9 and TRBJ1-6, with no clear D. The CDR3 runs 13 residues. Per germline, CDR1 SEHNR and CDR2 FQNEAQ (reference sequence). V lost 3 bases to trimming and J lost 7 bases, with 7 bases between them. The CDR3 here is CASSFDGNSPLHF. In DNA form, the CDR3 reads TGTGCCAGCAGCTTTGACGGGAATTCACCCCTCCACTTT.

The chain is built from TRBV5-6 and TRBJ1-3, with D perhaps matching TRBD1 (5 bases). Trimming left V 4 bases short and J 1 base short, with 9 bases between. Germline lookup yields CDR1 SGHDT and CDR2 YYEEEE. The CDR3 runs to 14 residues. The CDR3 loop is CASSEGYSGNTIYF. DNA of the CDR3: TGTGCCAGCAGCGAGGGGTATTCTGGAAACACCATATATTTT.

The chain employs TRBV7-9 and TRBJ1-3, with a weak D call TRBD1 (5 bases). This CDR3 is 14 amino acids long. V lost 7 bases, J lost 0 bases, and 10 bases lay in between. The germline CDR1 and CDR2 sequences are SEHNR and FQNEAQ (reference sequence). CDR3 sequence: CASKRTNSGNTIYF. The CDR3 region has the DNA TGTGCCAGCAAGCGGACAAACTCTGGAAACACCATATATTTT. Supplemented by reference TRBV7-9 and TRBJ1-3, the full variable domain reads DTGVSQNPRHKITKRGQNVTFRCDPISEHNRLYWYRQTLGQGPEFLTYFQNEAQLEKSRLLSDRFSAERPKGSFSTLEIQRTEQGDSAMYLCASKRTNSGNTIYFGEGSWLTVV.

This clone was detected only once. This sequence joins TRBV5-1 and TRBJ2-4, with D possibly TRBD1 on 6 matching bases. Germline V gene data show CDR1 as SGHRS and CDR2 as YFSETQ. CDR3 size: 15 residues. V was trimmed by 0 bases and J by 1 base, leaving 8 bases between them. For the CDR3, the DNA is TGCGCCAGCAGCTTGGCAGGGGCGGCCAAAAACATTCAGTACTTC. Translation gives CASSLAGAAKNIQYF.

The chain employs TRBV4-3 and TRBJ2-1; a possible D gene is TRBD2 (6 bases). V was shortened by 1 base and J by 4 bases, with 17 bases between the two germline ends. Germline V gives CDR1 LGHNA, CDR2 YSLEER. This CDR3 contains 17 residues. The CDR3 DNA is TGCGCCAGCAGCCAAGTCATGAGCGGGTACCTGTACAATGAGCAGTTCTTC. Protein product: CASSQVMSGYLYNEQFF.

The gene calls are TRBV5-5 and TRBJ1-6; tentative D call: TRBD1 (5 bases). The V end was cut by 3 bases, the J end by 6 bases, with 10 bases between. The CDR3 has 14 residues. Germline V gene sequence: CDR1 SGHKS, CDR2 YYEKEE (reference sequence). The CDR3, as DNA: TGTGCCAGCAGCTCGGACAACCGTAATTCACCCCTCCACTTT. It is translated as CASSSDNRNSPLHF.